These T cell receptor beta chains were read from a single sample in a study of T cells in Graves' hyperthyroidism and ophthalmopathy. TCRdb passed the multiplex PCR reads through MiXCR, listing each CDR3 protein once. In the table there are roughly 550,000 distinct CDR3 sequences, 15% to 20% of which are singletons. Sequenced material: blood. Receptor source: a woman between 25 and 40 years old with Graves' ophthalmopathy. Both conserved end residues are part of each CDR3. D genes are given only for firm matches. Only part of the rows carry a size: once, few, many, or a class if the clone is expanded.

CDR3 length,D gene,V gene,J gene,clone size,CDR3 protein,CDR3 DNA
13,NA,TRBV28,TRBJ2-3,many,CASSLLQTDTQYF,TGTGCCAGCAGTTTATTGCAAACAGATACGCAGTATTTT
19,NA,TRBV6-5,TRBJ2-7,few,CASSYSMFSVRGISYEQYF,TGTGCCAGCAGTTACTCGATGTTCTCTGTCAGGGGAATCTCCTACGAGCAGTACTTC
14,NA,TRBV20-1,TRBJ1-6,many,CSAPTSGSNSPLHF,TGCAGTGCCCCAACCTCGGGGTCGAATTCACCCCTCCACTTT
18,NA,TRBV9,TRBJ2-3,few,CASSAHVPGPPSTDTQYF,TGTGCCAGCAGCGCCCACGTACCGGGACCACCTAGCACAGATACGCAGTATTTT
16,TRBD2,TRBV14,TRBJ2-1,many,CASSQDLAGRYNEQFF,TGTGCCAGCAGCCAAGATCTAGCGGGTCGGTACAATGAGCAGTTCTTC
13,NA,TRBV24-1,TRBJ2-5,few,CATSTLGGETQYF,TGTGCCACCAGTACCCTCGGGGGAGAGACCCAGTACTTC
16,TRBD2,TRBV5-1,TRBJ2-1,many,CASSSGLAGNYNEQFF,TGCGCCAGCAGCTCCGGACTAGCGGGAAATTACAATGAGCAGTTCTTC
16,TRBD1,TRBV5-1,TRBJ2-7,many,CASSLNTGESSYEQYF,TGCGCCAGCAGCTTGAACACAGGGGAGTCTTCCTACGAGCAGTACTTC
14,TRBD1,TRBV6-1,TRBJ2-1,many,CASSPDRDYNEQFF,TGTGCCAGCAGTCCTGACAGGGACTACAATGAGCAGTTCTTC
14,NA,TRBV3-2,TRBJ2-4,many,CASSHRARINIQYF,TGTGCCAGCAGCCATCGTGCTAGGATAAACATTCAGTACTTC
16,TRBD2,TRBV4-1,TRBJ2-7,NA,CASSQDLAGLPYEQYF,TGCGCCAGCAGCCAAGATTTAGCGGGACTACCCTACGAGCAGTACTTC
16,TRBD2,TRBV20-1,TRBJ2-7,many,CSAIPGLAGEVDEQYF,TGCAGTGCTATCCCGGGACTAGCGGGAGAGGTGGACGAGCAGTACTTC
14,NA,TRBV9,TRBJ1-5,NA,CASSGTASNQPQHF,TGTGCCAGCAGCGGGACAGCCAGCAATCAGCCCCAGCATTTT
14,TRBD2,TRBV28,TRBJ2-5,many,CGSNSGRPRETQYF,TGTGGATCGAATAGCGGGAGACCGAGGGAGACCCAGTACTTC
16,TRBD2,TRBV5-1,TRBJ2-3,NA,CASSLNSGRGIDTQYF,TGCGCCAGCAGCTTGAATAGCGGGAGGGGGATAGATACGCAGTATTTT
14,NA,TRBV7-2,TRBJ2-7,many,CASSQGDRTYEQYF,TGTGCCAGCAGCCAGGGAGACAGAACCTACGAGCAGTACTTC
14,NA,TRBV4-3,TRBJ1-1,few,CASSQGNRNTEAFF,TGCGCCAGCAGCCAAGGCAACAGAAACACTGAAGCTTTCTTT
15,NA,TRBV19,TRBJ2-5,few,CASSPYTGTGETQYF,TGTGCCAGTAGTCCCTACACAGGGACGGGAGAGACCCAGTACTTC
15,NA,TRBV7-6,TRBJ2-3,NA,CASSHWGELTDTQYF,TGTGCCAGCAGCCATTGGGGGGAGTTGACAGATACGCAGTATTTT
14,NA,TRBV2,TRBJ2-5,many,CASSYGGGQETQYF,TGTGCCAGCAGTTACGGAGGAGGGCAAGAGACCCAGTACTTC
14,NA,TRBV6-1,TRBJ2-5,NA,CASRGRGGGETQYF,TGTGCCAGCAGAGGCAGGGGAGGAGGAGAGACCCAGTACTTC
12,TRBD1,TRBV12-3/TRBV12-4,TRBJ2-1,many,CASSPTGNEQFF,TGTGCCAGCAGCCCGACAGGGAATGAGCAGTTCTTC
14,TRBD2,TRBV20-1,TRBJ2-3,many,CSAITSGRPDTQYF,TGCAGTGCCATCACTAGCGGGAGGCCAGATACGCAGTATTTT
14,NA,TRBV19,TRBJ2-1,many,CASSIWGVNNEQFF,TGTGCCAGTAGTATATGGGGGGTAAACAATGAGCAGTTCTTC
13,TRBD2,TRBV28,TRBJ2-1,many,CASSPREANEQFF,TGTGCCAGCAGTCCCCGGGAGGCCAATGAGCAGTTCTTC
19,TRBD2,TRBV3-1,TRBJ2-5,NA,CVSSQMGLAGASSQETQYF,TGTGTCAGCAGCCAAATGGGACTAGCGGGGGCATCCTCCCAAGAGACCCAGTACTTC
15,NA,TRBV4-3,TRBJ2-1,many,CASSQDGVSSNEQFF,TGCGCCAGCAGCCAAGATGGCGTGTCGAGCAATGAGCAGTTCTTC
16,NA,TRBV11-2,TRBJ2-2,many,CASSLIHGANTGELFF,TGTGCCAGCAGCTTAATCCACGGAGCGAACACCGGGGAGCTGTTTTTT
14,TRBD1,TRBV20-1,TRBJ2-5,NA,CSARGTGPQETQYF,TGCAGTGCTAGAGGGACAGGTCCCCAAGAGACCCAGTACTTC
15,TRBD2,TRBV5-6,TRBJ2-1,many,CASSAGLAAYNEQFF,TGTGCCAGCAGCGCCGGACTAGCGGCCTACAATGAGCAGTTCTTC